The rows below give T cell receptor beta chains drawn from one sample of a study of cytomegalovirus exposure and HLA in healthy donors. Sequencing used immunoSEQ multiplex PCR; TCRdb keeps in-frame clones, though not all of them. The data show roughly 180,000 clones, 84% seen once. Sample: PBMCs. The receptors originated from a man aged 25 to 45 in good health and CMV-seronegative. The CDR3 runs from the conserved cysteine through the conserved F or W. D genes are given only for firm matches. A row's size may be missing; if present it is once, few, many or a size class.

abundance,d_gene,j_gene,v_gene,CDR3nt,CDR3aa
.,.,TRBJ1-2,TRBV6-4,TGTGCCAGCAGTGAGGGACACCTCTACACCTTC,CASSEGHLYTF
.,TRBD1,TRBJ2-7,TRBV5-1,TGCGCCAGCAGCTTGGAAGGGGGCGCGTTTGATGAGCAGTACTTC,CASSLEGGAFDEQYF
.,.,TRBJ2-1,TRBV4-3,TGCGCCAGCAGCCAAGTGGCCACCAGCTCCTACAATGAGCAGTTCTTC,CASSQVATSSYNEQFF
.,TRBD1,TRBJ2-1,TRBV6-1,TGTGCCAGCAGTGAACCAGAGACAGGGGTGCAGTTCTTC,CASSEPETGVQFF
.,TRBD1,TRBJ2-7,TRBV29-1,TGCAGCGTTAGCTCCTGGACAGGGACCTACGAGCAGTACTTC,CSVSSWTGTYEQYF
.,TRBD1,TRBJ1-1,TRBV27,TGTGCCAGCAGGGTCTACGGGACAGGGACAACTGAAGCTTTCTTT,CASRVYGTGTTEAFF
.,TRBD1,TRBJ1-4,TRBV5-1,TGCGCCAGCAGCTTGGCCTCCCCACAGGGGATTAATGAAAAACTGTTTTTT,CASSLASPQGINEKLFF
.,TRBD1,TRBJ1-5,TRBV7-6,TGTGCCAGCAGCGACAGGGGGCGAATTGATCAGCCCCAGCATTTT,CASSDRGRIDQPQHF
once,.,TRBJ2-1,TRBV9,TGTGCCAGCAGCGTATCCCCAGAGGGTGGCTACAATGAGCAGTTCTTC,CASSVSPEGGYNEQFF
.,.,TRBJ1-2,TRBV6-1,TGTGCCAGCAGTGTGCGGACAGACTACTACTATAACTATGGCTACACCTTC,CASSVRTDYYYNYGYTF
.,TRBD1,TRBJ2-7,TRBV7-2,TGTGCCAGCAGCCCGACAGGGTTGGACGAGCAGTACTTC,CASSPTGLDEQYF
.,.,TRBJ2-7,TRBV30,TGTGCCTGGATGGGCCTTGGCTACGAGCAGTACTTC,CAWMGLGYEQYF
.,.,TRBJ1-3,TRBV23-1,TGCGCCAGCAGTCAATCTGGCAGGGTTGTAGACACCATATATTTT,CASSQSGRVVDTIYF
.,.,TRBJ1-1,TRBV7-9,TGTGCCAGCAGCCGCCAAGACAGCTACCTGAGGAACACTGAAGCTTTCTTT,CASSRQDSYLRNTEAFF
.,TRBD1,TRBJ2-5,TRBV5-4,TGTGCCAGCAGCTTCGGGAACAGGGGCCAAGAGACCCAGTACTTC,CASSFGNRGQETQYF
.,TRBD1,TRBJ2-2,TRBV5-1,TGCGCCAGCAGCCGGGACAGAGCGAACACCGGGGAGCTGTTTTTT,CASSRDRANTGELFF
.,.,TRBJ1-2,TRBV19,TGTGCCAGTAGTATAGCCAAAGAAAAGGGGTATGGCTACACCTTC,CASSIAKEKGYGYTF
few,TRBD1,TRBJ2-7,TRBV5-1,TGCGCCAGCAGCTTGGGGACAGGGGGCTACGAGCAGTACTTC,CASSLGTGGYEQYF
once,.,TRBJ1-3,TRBV10-3,TGTGCCATCAGTGATCTCGAGAGCTCTGGAAACACCATATATTTT,CAISDLESSGNTIYF
.,.,TRBJ2-5,TRBV18,TGTGCCAGCTCACCACCTAGCGTAGGCGAGACCCAGTACTTC,CASSPPSVGETQYF
.,.,TRBJ2-5,TRBV4-2,TGTGCCAGCAGCCGTAGAGGAGGAGAGACCCAGTACTTC,CASSRRGGETQYF
few,.,TRBJ1-2,TRBV7-3,TGTGCCAGCAGCCAGTCAATGGCCTATGGCTACACCTTC,CASSQSMAYGYTF
.,.,TRBJ2-7,TRBV11-3,TGTGCCAGCAGCTTAGGCCTAGCGACCGAGCAGTACTTC,CASSLGLATEQYF
.,.,TRBJ1-2,TRBV5-4,TGTGCCAGCAGTTCAGGACAGAGATCGGAACACTTC,CASSSGQRSEHF
.,TRBD2,TRBJ2-7,TRBV11-2,TGTGCCAGCAGCTTAATATCGAGCGGGGGCTACGAGCAGTACTTC,CASSLISSGGYEQYF
.,.,TRBJ2-1,TRBV4-1,TGCGCCAGCAGCCAAGTCGGGTCAGGGAAATACCGGAATGAGCAGTTCTTC,CASSQVGSGKYRNEQFF
.,TRBD2,TRBJ2-1,TRBV5-1,TGCGCCAGCAGAATCACAGGAGTGGCGGGAGGTGAGCAGTTCTTC,CASRITGVAGGEQFF
.,TRBD1,TRBJ1-2,TRBV14,TGTGCCAGCAGTCATCTACTGGACAGGAGCAATGGCTACACCTTC,CASSHLLDRSNGYTF
.,.,TRBJ2-7,TRBV7-2,TGTGCCAGCAGCTTGACGGGAGCTCACGAGCAGTACTTC,CASSLTGAHEQYF
.,.,TRBJ1-4,TRBV18,TGTGCCAGCTCACCACCGGGAAGAGGGGAAAAACTGTTTTTT,CASSPPGRGEKLFF
.,TRBD1,TRBJ1-2,TRBV30,TGTGCCTGGAGGCGGACAGGGAACTATGGCTACACCTTC,CAWRRTGNYGYTF
.,.,TRBJ1-5,TRBV19,TGTGCCAGTAGTATATCAGGGGAGTATCAGCCCCAGCATTTT,CASSISGEYQPQHF
few,TRBD2,TRBJ2-1,TRBV15,TGTGCCACCAGCTCCCAGCTAGCGGGAGGGAGGAGACGTGTCGGCAATGAGCAGTTCTTC,CATSSQLAGGRRRVGNEQFF
.,TRBD2,TRBJ2-3,TRBV5-1,TGCGCCAGCAGCCGCGGACTAGCACGTGACACAGATACGCAGTATTTT,CASSRGLARDTDTQYF
few,.,TRBJ1-1,TRBV4-3,TGCGCCAGCAGCCAGGACAGGAACACTGAAGCTTTCTTT,CASSQDRNTEAFF
.,TRBD1,TRBJ1-4,TRBV5-1,TGCGCCAGCACGGGGACAGGGGGCGCCGGGGAAAAACTGTTTTTT,CASTGTGGAGEKLFF
once,TRBD1,TRBJ2-7,TRBV5-5,TGTGCCAGCAGCTTGTGGGAGCCAGGGGGTATCTACGAGCAGTACTTC,CASSLWEPGGIYEQYF
.,.,TRBJ2-2,TRBV19,TGTGCCAGTAGTATTTTTCCTATCGGGGAGCTGTTTTTT,CASSIFPIGELFF
once,TRBD2,TRBJ2-1,TRBV7-6,TGTGCCAGCAGCTTGTCCTTAGCGGGAGGGCATGAGCAGTTCTTC,CASSLSLAGGHEQFF
many,TRBD1,TRBJ1-2,TRBV19,TGTGCCAGTAGTGGGACCTCCGGGACAGGCTATGGCTACACCTTC,CASSGTSGTGYGYTF
.,TRBD1,TRBJ1-2,TRBV7-9,TGTGCCAGCAGCCCGGGACAGAGCTATGGCTACACCTTC,CASSPGQSYGYTF
.,.,TRBJ1-5,TRBV18,TGTGCCAGCTCAACCGGGGACGGGGGTCAGCCCCAGCATTTT,CASSTGDGGQPQHF
few,.,TRBJ2-5,TRBV19,TGTGCCAGTAGTTGGGGGAGGAAAGAGACCCAGTACTTC,CASSWGRKETQYF
.,TRBD1,TRBJ1-1,TRBV2,TGTGCCAGCAGTGGACCCAGGGGGCGGGTGAACACTGAAGCTTTCTTT,CASSGPRGRVNTEAFF
once,TRBD1,TRBJ1-3,TRBV7-9,TGTGCCAGCAGCTTACACATGGACAGGGGGCCGAGTGGAAACACCATATATTTT,CASSLHMDRGPSGNTIYF
.,.,TRBJ2-1,TRBV27,TGTGCCAGCAGTTCGCTTGGATTGGCGGAGGGTTCCCACAATGAGCAGTTCTTC,CASSSLGLAEGSHNEQFF
.,TRBD1,TRBJ2-1,TRBV5-1,TGCGCCAGCAGCTCATACAGGGGTTACAATGAGCAGTTCTTC,CASSSYRGYNEQFF
.,TRBD2,TRBJ2-3,TRBV6-5,TGTGCCAGCAGCCTACGCGGGGGTGGGACAGATACGCAGTATTTT,CASSLRGGGTDTQYF
.,.,TRBJ2-7,TRBV5-6,TGTGCCAGCAGCTTGGTGGACAGCCCTGGGGGGCAGTACTTC,CASSLVDSPGGQYF
.,TRBD2,TRBJ2-3,TRBV15,TGTGCCACCTCCCTAGAGCGGGGGATCGGGGATACGCAGTATTTT,CATSLERGIGDTQYF
.,.,TRBJ1-5,TRBV4-1,TGCGCCAGCAGCCAACAGGAAGGGGCTCAGCCCCAGCATTTT,CASSQQEGAQPQHF
.,TRBD2,TRBJ2-3,TRBV7-9,TGTGCCAGCAGCCTACGGGGACTAGCGGGGGTGATCCAGTATTTT,CASSLRGLAGVIQYF
.,.,TRBJ1-1,TRBV5-5,TGTGCCAGCAGCTTGGTTGAGATATTGAACACTGAAGCTTTCTTT,CASSLVEILNTEAFF
.,TRBD1,TRBJ1-2,TRBV4-2,TGTGCCAGCAGCCAAGCACAAACGGACAGGAACTATGGCTACACCTTC,CASSQAQTDRNYGYTF
few,TRBD2,TRBJ2-7,TRBV7-8,TGTGCCAGCAGCTTAGTACTTGGGACTAGCGGGAGTTGGCACGAGCAGTACTTC,CASSLVLGTSGSWHEQYF